This is a list of T cell receptor beta chains from one sample in a study of blood T cell repertoires in COVID-19. Clones were read by immunoSEQ multiplex PCR, and TCRdb kept only the in-frame ones, dropping some. The table records a few hundred thousand clones, about 91% of them present only once. What was sequenced was PBMCs or T cells enriched from blood (not recorded which). Receptors were obtained from a woman aged 40 to 50 with acute COVID-19. CDR3s include the opening cysteine and the closing phenylalanine or tryptophan. The D gene is left open where the match is weak. Clone size, where shown, is once, few, many, or a class for clones that have expanded.

D: TRBD2
length: 14
size: -
J: TRBJ2-1
V: TRBV28
CDR3: CASSWTSGTNEQFF
DNA: TGTGCCAGCAGTTGGACTAGCGGGACGAATGAGCAGTTCTTC

D: TRBD1
length: 14
size: few
J: TRBJ1-2
V: TRBV7-2
CDR3: CASSISGGEGSYTF
DNA: TGTGCCAGCAGCATATCAGGGGGCGAGGGAAGCTACACCTTC

D: -
length: 16
size: -
J: TRBJ2-7
V: TRBV30
CDR3: CAWSVSKRRSSYEQYF
DNA: TGTGCCTGGAGTGTTAGTAAACGTAGGAGCTCCTACGAGCAGTACTTC

D: -
length: 16
size: -
J: TRBJ1-3
V: TRBV6-5
CDR3: CASSYSFDSLGNTIYF
DNA: TGTGCCAGCAGTTACTCGTTCGACAGCCTCGGAAACACCATATATTTT

D: -
length: 12
size: -
J: TRBJ2-1
V: TRBV12-3/TRBV12-4
CDR3: CASSRLVDEQFF
DNA: TGTGCCAGCAGTAGACTAGTGGATGAGCAGTTCTTC

D: -
length: 12
size: few
J: TRBJ1-2
V: TRBV30
CDR3: CACSGIAYGYTF
DNA: TGTGCCTGCTCCGGGATAGCCTATGGCTACACCTTC

D: TRBD1
length: 15
size: -
J: TRBJ1-1
V: TRBV7-9
CDR3: CASSLRSTGDTEAFF
DNA: TGTGCCAGCAGCTTACGCTCGACAGGGGACACTGAAGCTTTCTTT

D: TRBD1
length: 15
size: -
J: TRBJ1-1
V: TRBV7-2
CDR3: CASRQDRAANTEAFF
DNA: TGTGCCAGCAGACAAGACAGGGCTGCAAACACTGAAGCTTTCTTT

D: TRBD2
length: 15
size: -
J: TRBJ2-3
V: TRBV5-4
CDR3: CASSSGLAGGDTQYF
DNA: TGTGCCAGCAGCTCCGGACTAGCGGGGGGAGATACGCAGTATTTT

D: -
length: 15
size: -
J: TRBJ1-5
V: TRBV7-8
CDR3: CASSLAPLQGQPQHF
DNA: TGTGCCAGCAGCTTAGCCCCACTACAGGGCCAGCCCCAGCATTTT

D: TRBD1
length: 15
size: -
J: TRBJ2-3
V: TRBV29-1
CDR3: CSVDPLRQGTDTQYF
DNA: TGCAGCGTTGACCCCCTGAGACAGGGGACAGATACGCAGTATTTT

D: TRBD2
length: 18
size: -
J: TRBJ2-1
V: TRBV2
CDR3: CASSTGLAERSSYNEQFF
DNA: TGTGCCAGCAGCACGGGACTAGCGGAAAGGAGCTCCTACAATGAGCAGTTCTTC

D: TRBD1
length: 17
size: -
J: TRBJ1-3
V: TRBV18
CDR3: CASSPPRQGISGNTIYF
DNA: TGTGCCAGCTCACCACCGAGACAGGGGATCTCTGGAAACACCATATATTTT

D: -
length: 12
size: -
J: TRBJ1-2
V: TRBV28
CDR3: CASRGQGYGYTF
DNA: TGTGCCAGCAGGGGCCAGGGATATGGCTACACCTTC

D: TRBD2
length: 17
size: -
J: TRBJ2-3
V: TRBV13
CDR3: CASSPGRGGRAPDTQYF
DNA: TGTGCCAGCAGCCCTGGCCGGGGCGGGAGGGCCCCAGATACGCAGTATTTT

D: -
length: 17
size: -
J: TRBJ2-7
V: TRBV28
CDR3: CASSLEEGLSGFHEQYF
DNA: TGTGCCAGCAGTTTAGAAGAAGGTCTCTCGGGGTTCCACGAGCAGTACTTC

D: TRBD1
length: 17
size: -
J: TRBJ1-2
V: TRBV18
CDR3: CASSHSSGGTGAYGYTF
DNA: TGTGCCAGCTCACATTCCTCGGGCGGGACAGGGGCCTATGGCTACACCTTC

D: -
length: 14
size: -
J: TRBJ1-5
V: TRBV28
CDR3: CASSFQDSNQPQHF
DNA: TGTGCCAGCAGTTTTCAGGATAGCAATCAGCCCCAGCATTTT

D: -
length: 12
size: -
J: TRBJ1-1
V: TRBV30
CDR3: CAWSGRNTEAFF
DNA: TGTGCCTGGAGTGGCAGGAACACTGAAGCTTTCTTT

D: -
length: 17
size: -
J: TRBJ1-3
V: TRBV5-1
CDR3: CASSLGGRLSSGNTIYF
DNA: TGCGCCAGCAGCTTGGGAGGCAGACTATCCTCTGGAAACACCATATATTTT

D: -
length: 16
size: once
J: TRBJ1-6
V: TRBV9
CDR3: CASSVALRVTDSPLHF
DNA: TGTGCCAGCAGCGTAGCTTTGCGGGTAACGGATTCACCCCTCCACTTT

D: -
length: 19
size: -
J: TRBJ2-3
V: TRBV9
CDR3: CASSVRHPSVPGHTDTQYF
DNA: TGTGCCAGCAGCGTACGACACCCTTCGGTCCCAGGCCACACAGATACGCAGTATTTT

D: TRBD2
length: 14
size: -
J: TRBJ2-3
V: TRBV6-2/TRBV6-3
CDR3: CASSYLGLVDTQYF
DNA: TGTGCCAGCAGTTACCTCGGACTAGTTGATACGCAGTATTTT

D: -
length: 13
size: -
J: TRBJ1-1
V: TRBV28
CDR3: CASSLNRNTEAFF
DNA: TGTGCCAGCAGTTTGAACAGGAACACTGAAGCTTTCTTT

D: -
length: 14
size: -
J: TRBJ2-1
V: TRBV9
CDR3: CASSVSGTYNEQFF
DNA: TGTGCCAGCAGCGTCTCCGGGACCTACAATGAGCAGTTCTTC

D: -
length: 14
size: -
J: TRBJ1-1
V: TRBV6-5
CDR3: CASSYLGRTAEAFF
DNA: TGTGCCAGCAGTTACCTAGGTCGAACCGCTGAAGCTTTCTTT

D: TRBD2
length: 19
size: -
J: TRBJ2-1
V: TRBV11-2
CDR3: CASSPPGGTYLLSYNEQFF
DNA: TGTGCCAGCAGCCCGCCCGGGGGGACCTATCTCCTATCCTACAATGAGCAGTTCTTC

D: -
length: 14
size: -
J: TRBJ2-7
V: TRBV2
CDR3: CASRQRSGPGEQYF
DNA: TGTGCCAGCAGACAAAGGAGCGGTCCGGGCGAGCAGTACTTC

D: -
length: 16
size: once
J: TRBJ2-3
V: TRBV7-2
CDR3: CASSLGFGTDADTQYF
DNA: TGTGCCAGCAGCTTAGGATTTGGGACTGACGCAGATACGCAGTATTTT

D: -
length: 13
size: few
J: TRBJ1-1
V: TRBV12-3/TRBV12-4
CDR3: CASSLVPGSEAFF
DNA: TGTGCCAGCAGTCTAGTTCCAGGGTCTGAAGCTTTCTTT

D: TRBD2
length: 18
size: -
J: TRBJ2-1
V: TRBV7-8
CDR3: CASSLALAGGKIINEQFF
DNA: TGTGCCAGCAGCTTAGCACTAGCGGGAGGCAAAATCATCAATGAGCAGTTCTTC

D: -
length: 14
size: -
J: TRBJ2-7
V: TRBV29-1
CDR3: CSVGYGADAYEQYF
DNA: TGCAGCGTTGGGTATGGAGCGGATGCCTACGAGCAGTACTTC

D: -
length: 14
size: once
J: TRBJ1-1
V: TRBV7-2
CDR3: CASSTGGIATEAFF
DNA: TGTGCCAGCAGCACCGGGGGGATAGCCACTGAAGCTTTCTTT

D: -
length: 14
size: -
J: TRBJ2-3
V: TRBV4-3
CDR3: CASSQDAGWDTQYF
DNA: TGCGCCAGCAGCCAAGATGCAGGATGGGATACGCAGTATTTT

D: -
length: 14
size: once
J: TRBJ2-7
V: TRBV18
CDR3: CASSPAGSSNEQYF
DNA: TGTGCCAGCTCACCGGCCGGGAGTTCCAACGAGCAGTACTTC

D: -
length: 13
size: -
J: TRBJ1-2
V: TRBV2
CDR3: CASIAGRLEGYTF
DNA: TGTGCCAGCATCGCAGGGCGGTTGGAAGGCTACACCTTC

D: -
length: 14
size: -
J: TRBJ2-7
V: TRBV27
CDR3: CASGSGGPLYEQYF
DNA: TGTGCCAGCGGTAGCGGAGGGCCCCTATACGAGCAGTACTTC

D: TRBD1
length: 16
size: -
J: TRBJ1-4
V: TRBV5-8
CDR3: CASSLNQGATNEKLFF
DNA: TGTGCCAGCAGCTTGAACCAGGGGGCAACTAATGAAAAACTGTTTTTT

D: TRBD1
length: 15
size: -
J: TRBJ1-5
V: TRBV3-1/TRBV3-2
CDR3: CASSQGQGMYQPQHF
DNA: TGTGCCAGCAGCCAAGGACAGGGCATGTATCAGCCCCAGCATTTT

D: -
length: 13
size: -
J: TRBJ1-6
V: TRBV6-1
CDR3: CASSEVGALPLHF
DNA: TGTGCCAGCAGTGAAGTCGGAGCGTTACCCCTCCACTTT

D: TRBD2
length: 17
size: -
J: TRBJ2-1
V: TRBV7-9
CDR3: CASSLRRGTSGHNEQFF
DNA: TGTGCCAGCAGCCTCCGGAGGGGGACTAGCGGCCACAATGAGCAGTTCTTC

D: -
length: 10
size: -
J: TRBJ1-1
V: TRBV29-1
CDR3: CSGSRVEAFF
DNA: TGCAGCGGGTCCAGGGTTGAAGCTTTCTTT

D: TRBD2
length: 15
size: -
J: TRBJ2-5
V: TRBV19
CDR3: CASSISTSGTETQYF
DNA: TGTGCCAGTAGTATCTCTACTAGCGGGACAGAGACCCAGTACTTC

D: -
length: 17
size: -
J: TRBJ2-2
V: TRBV7-9
CDR3: CASDSGLAISNTGELFF
DNA: TGTGCCAGCGACAGCGGGCTAGCGATCTCGAACACCGGGGAGCTGTTTTTT

D: -
length: 14
size: once
J: TRBJ1-5
V: TRBV9
CDR3: CASSLGQNNQPQHF
DNA: TGTGCCAGCAGCCTCGGACAGAACAATCAGCCCCAGCATTTT

D: -
length: 15
size: -
J: TRBJ2-1
V: TRBV7-3
CDR3: CASSSPGLLHNEQFF
DNA: TGTGCCAGCAGCTCGCCGGGACTTTTACACAATGAGCAGTTCTTC

D: -
length: 16
size: -
J: TRBJ2-5
V: TRBV7-8
CDR3: CASSLVPRGAQETQYF
DNA: TGTGCCAGCAGCTTAGTACCTCGGGGGGCCCAAGAGACCCAGTACTTC

D: -
length: 11
size: -
J: TRBJ1-1
V: TRBV24-1
CDR3: CATSEGEKAFF
DNA: TGTGCCACCAGTGAGGGAGAAAAAGCTTTCTTT

D: TRBD2
length: 15
size: few
J: TRBJ2-1
V: TRBV11-3
CDR3: CASSLATGGYNEQFF
DNA: TGTGCCAGCAGCTTAGCCACGGGAGGCTACAATGAGCAGTTCTTC

D: TRBD1
length: 19
size: -
J: TRBJ2-2
V: TRBV19
CDR3: CASTHSRGSGQGLTGELFF
DNA: TGTGCCAGTACACACTCGAGAGGGTCGGGACAGGGGTTAACCGGGGAGCTGTTTTTT